This T cell receptor beta chain was recovered during a study of blood T cell repertoires in COVID-19. Study at large: Collection of acute and convalescent COVID-19 samples took place in the United States, Italy and Spain. T cells, B-cell-depleted T cells, or PBMCs provided the cDNA or gDNA that served as material.

V lost 5 bases and J lost 5; bases outside the gene matches: 10. Germline values: CDR1 SGHAT, CDR2 FQNNGV. This CDR3 is built from 16 residues. Original processing notes: For nucleated cells, counts were estimated from reference gene primer amplification. Produced via immunoSEQ multiplex PCR; TCRdb's table is partial and in-frame only. D and trimming were read from the DNA, whereas the V and J calls and clone size are those reported in that table. Found here are some 250,000 clones, around 88% of them singletons; the top ten hold almost 2%. The receptor was isolated from a man aged 30-40 years with active or convalescent COVID-19. Sequencing was performed on peripheral blood. This chain links TRBV11-2 with TRBJ1-4, with 8 positions matching TRBD1. CDR3 protein: CASSPIQGAKNEKLFF. CDR3 bases: TGTGCCAGCAGCCCAATCCAGGGGGCAAAAAATGAAAAACTGTTTTTT.